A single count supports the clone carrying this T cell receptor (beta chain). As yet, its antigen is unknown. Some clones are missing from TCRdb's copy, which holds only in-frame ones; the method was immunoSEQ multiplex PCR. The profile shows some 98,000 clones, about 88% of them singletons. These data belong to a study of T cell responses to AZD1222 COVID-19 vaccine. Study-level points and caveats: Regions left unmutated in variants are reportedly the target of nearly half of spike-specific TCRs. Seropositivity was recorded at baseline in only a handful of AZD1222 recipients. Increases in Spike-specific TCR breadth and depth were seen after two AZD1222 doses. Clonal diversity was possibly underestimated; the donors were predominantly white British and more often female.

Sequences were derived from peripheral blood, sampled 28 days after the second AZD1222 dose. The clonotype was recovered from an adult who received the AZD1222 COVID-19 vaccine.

As DNA, the CDR3 is TGTGCCAGTAGCCGACTAGCGGGGAAGTACGAGCAGTACTTC. Protein product: CASSRLAGKYEQYF. The rearrangement links TRBV19 to TRBJ2-7; 11 bases are shared with TRBD2. The ends lost 6 bases at V and 4 bases at J; junction bases unmatched: 5. Germline CDR1 LNHDA, CDR2 SQIVND (reference sequence). This CDR3 has 14 amino acids.